This T cell receptor beta chain was captured by sequencing in a study of cytomegalovirus exposure and HLA in healthy donors. The overall study: The same platform was used for the roughly 120 validation repertoires and the approximately 700 first-cohort repertoires, a later analysis reported. Study observations and caveats: Cytomegalovirus-associated status was assigned to approximately 160 TCR beta chains.

As regards this clone: The antigen is unknown.

V was pared by 4 bases and J by 4 bases, with 14 bases between. CDR1 and CDR2 (germline): SGHDT, YYEEEE. The CDR3 runs 14 residues. Produced via immunoSEQ multiplex PCR; TCRdb's table is partial and in-frame only. In the table there are 150,000 to 200,000 clones, around 92% of which are singletons. Sequenced input: PBMCs. The receptor comes from a woman under 30 in good health and CMV-seropositive. The genes are TRBV5-6 and TRBJ1-2; D remains ambiguous. CDR3 in DNA: TGTGCCAGCAGCGCGGGTCCTCAAGGCTATGGCTACACCTTC. Amino acid sequence: CASSAGPQGYGYTF.